The entry below gives a single T cell receptor beta chain sequence along with its context. Antigen specificity is unknown. This record belongs to a study of T cells after yellow fever vaccination. The study's findings and limits: Few clonotypes appeared in both CD4 and CD8 compartments. Boosting was followed by the reappearance of most primary-vaccination clones (around 95% CD4, 70% to 90% CD8). Repertoires sorted by FACS could include abundant clonotypes that are contaminants from the bulk population.

The CDR3 has 17 residues. Germline assignment: CDR1 LGHNA and CDR2 YSLEER. With V trimmed by 0 bases and J by 2 bases, 10 bases remained unmatched. It was through 5'RACE template switching that TCR cDNA was made, with a universal primer site and UMIs added. TCRdb re-called the 5' RACE reads through MiXCR, storing one row per CDR3 protein. The repertoire has 90,000 to 150,000 distinct CDR3 sequences, 7.2% of them found once; the top ten carry approximately 2.7%. The sequenced sample was CD4+ T cells sorted from PBMCs, obtained about 41 days after the first yellow fever vaccination. This TCR derives from a man younger than 35 who received the YFV17D yellow fever vaccine. The chain recombines TRBV4-3 with TRBJ2-7; 7 bases line up with TRBD1. CDR3 loop: CASSQESRQGSPYEQYF. The CDR3 DNA follows: TGCGCCAGCAGCCAAGAATCCCGACAGGGAAGCCCCTACGAGCAGTACTTC.